What follows are 20 T cell receptor beta chains derived from one specimen sequenced in a study of T cells in localized non-small cell lung cancer. Repertoires were generated with immunoSEQ multiplex PCR, while TCRdb's copy carries only in-frame clones and drops some. Among tens of thousands of clones listed, about four fifths were seen once. The source was peripheral blood, collected before any cancer treatment. Receptors originate from a female donor older than 55 with stage II squamous cell lung carcinoma.

The chain joins TRBV9 to TRBJ1-3; unclear D gene. CDR1 is SGDLS and CDR2 is YYNGEE in the germline V gene. Deletions cut 1 base from V and 4 bases from J, with 9 bases between. The CDR3 contains 14 residues. CDR3 protein: CASSVSYLGNTIYF. CDR3 coding DNA: TGTGCCAGCAGCGTATCCTACCTGGGAAACACCATATATTTT.

This chain uses TRBV5-1 with TRBJ1-2; 9 bases line up with TRBD1. Germline assignment: CDR1 SGHRS and CDR2 YFSETQ. Trimming at V came to 3 bases and at J to 7 bases, leaving 4 bases not matched to a gene. CDR3 length equals 13 residues. This chain's CDR3 is CASSSGDRAGYTF. The CDR3 DNA follows: TGCGCCAGCAGCTCCGGGGACAGGGCTGGCTACACCTTC.

The chain employs TRBV7-2 and TRBJ2-7; 8 positions match TRBD2. The ends lost 5 bases at V and 6 bases at J; junction bases unmatched: 12. This CDR3 is 15 amino acids long. Germline V gene sequence: CDR1 SGHTA, CDR2 FQGNSA. The CDR3 sequence is CASSGVTRGGAEQYF. Here the CDR3 DNA reads TGTGCCAGCAGCGGAGTAACACGGGGGGGCGCCGAGCAGTACTTC.

J is TRBJ1-2 and V is TRBV2, with TRBD1 matching over 8 bases. The CDR3 is 15 residues long. The germline gives CDR1 SNHLY, CDR2 FYNNEI. With V trimmed by 1 base and J by 8 bases, 9 bases remained unmatched. The CDR3, as DNA: TGTGCCAGCAGTGAAGGGACAGGGAGCAAGGACGGCTACACCTTC. Protein: CASSEGTGSKDGYTF. Full variable domain (remainder filled in from reference TRBV2 and TRBJ1-2): EPEVTQTPSHQVTQMGQEVILRCVPISNHLYFYWYRQILGQKVEFLVSFYNNEISEKSEIFDDQFSVERPDGSNFTLKIRSTKLEDSAMYFCASSEGTGSKDGYTFGSGTRLTVV.

This clone showed up just a few times. This rearrangement joins TRBV5-1 to TRBJ1-3; 8 bases align to TRBD1. CDR3 length: 15 amino acids. From germline, CDR1 is SGHRS and CDR2 YFSETQ. V shed 4 bases and J 2 bases; nucleotides not matched to a gene: 5. CDR3 DNA: TGCGCCAGCAGCATCGGGACAGGCGCTGGAAACACCATATATTTT. Protein: CASSIGTGAGNTIYF.

The V and J genes are TRBV20-1 and TRBJ2-1; D gene uncertain. The germline V gene has CDR1 DFQATT and CDR2 SNEGSKA (reference sequence). The CDR3 runs to 11 residues. V lost 6 bases and J 8 bases, leaving 11 bases between the germline ends. The CDR3 here is CSARKGDEQFF. CDR3 nucleotides: TGCAGTGCCAGAAAGGGCGATGAGCAGTTCTTC.

The chain employs TRBV2 and TRBJ1-5; D call uncertain. Germline V CDR1 and CDR2: SNHLY, FYNNEI. The V and J ends lost 6 bases and 4 bases respectively, with 10 bases between them. The CDR3 spans 13 residues. The CDR3 region has the DNA TGTGCCAGCAGAGCCACAGAGAATCAGCCCCAGCATTTT. Protein sequence: CASRATENQPQHF.

This sequence joins TRBV9 and TRBJ2-5, with TRBD1 identical over 9 bases. The CDR3 has 16 residues. The germline V gene has CDR1 SGDLS and CDR2 YYNGEE. The J segment lost 4 bases and the V segment lost 0 bases, leaving 7 bases of the junction unmatched. CDR3 coding DNA: TGTGCCAGCAGCGTAGAGCGGGACAGGGTATCAGAGACCCAGTACTTC. Its protein is CASSVERDRVSETQYF.

The chain employs TRBV7-9 and TRBJ1-5; D remains unclear. The CDR3 has 17 amino acids. Trimming removed 2 bases at V and 7 bases at J, with 21 bases between. Germline assignment: CDR1 SEHNR and CDR2 FQNEAQ (reference sequence). CDR3 sequence reads: CASSLTARHRRRQPQHF. As DNA, the CDR3 is TGTGCCAGCAGCTTAACAGCGCGACACCGGAGGCGACAGCCCCAGCATTTT.

The chain joins TRBV4-1 to TRBJ2-2, with a weak D call TRBD1 (5 bases). Germline V gene lookup returns CDR1 MGHRA and CDR2 YSYEKL. This CDR3 comprises 14 residues. Trimming removed 6 bases at V and 4 bases at J, with 12 bases between. In DNA, the CDR3 is TGCGCCAGCAGTCAGGGCTGGCCCACCGGGGAGCTGTTTTTT. Translating gives CASSQGWPTGELFF.

This chain's CDR3 is CAGGDSTMQPQHF. CDR3 nucleotides: TGTGCCGGGGGAGACAGCACAATGCAGCCCCAGCATTTT. The V call is TRBV6-1, the J call TRBJ1-5, with TRBD1 as a possible D gene (5 bases). V was clipped by 11 bases and J by 7 bases, with 18 bases between them. The CDR3 has 13 residues. In germline, CDR1 is MNHNS, CDR2 SASEGT.

This chain links TRBV19 with TRBJ1-1; 8 positions match TRBD1. V was clipped by 4 bases and J by 4 bases; unmatched bases: 14. The CDR3 runs to 17 residues. The V gene's germline CDR1 is LNHDA and CDR2 SQIVND (reference sequence). CDR3 sequence: CASSTTRTGRRGTEAFF. The CDR3 DNA follows: TGTGCCAGTAGTACTACCCGGACAGGGAGGAGGGGCACTGAAGCTTTCTTT.

This rearrangement joins TRBV7-8 to TRBJ2-5, with 7 bases that match TRBD1. The junction had 13 bases not matched to a gene; V was cut back by 8 bases and J by 7 bases. Germline V gives CDR1 SGHVS, CDR2 FQNEAQ. CDR3 size: 14 residues. The chain's CDR3 is CASGSTRTGGTQYF. The CDR3 DNA is TGTGCCAGCGGGTCCACTAGGACAGGCGGGACCCAGTACTTC.

The chain couples TRBV7-8 to TRBJ1-6; D is unresolved. The CDR3 sequence is 13 residues long. The germline gives CDR1 SGHVS, CDR2 FQNEAQ. V was clipped by 5 bases and J by 10 bases, with 12 bases between them. CDR3 nucleotide sequence: TGTGCCAGCAGCCCAAAGGGTGGGTCACCCCTCCACTTT. This gives the protein CASSPKGGSPLHF.

In its sample, this clone was seen a few times. Here the CDR3 reads CAVQGRGQTQYF. The CDR3, as DNA: TGTGCCGTCCAAGGGAGGGGACAGACCCAGTACTTC. V is TRBV5-6 and J is TRBJ2-5; 7 bases fit TRBD2. Germline V gene sequence: CDR1 SGHDT, CDR2 YYEEEE. Trimming removed 10 bases from V and 6 bases from J; junction bases left unmatched: 9. The CDR3 contains 12 residues.

The rearrangement links TRBV28 to TRBJ1-1, with a weak D call TRBD1 (5 bases). Germline CDR1 reads MDHEN; CDR2 reads SYDVKM. This CDR3 is 14 amino acids long. V was pared by 0 bases and J by 5 bases, with 10 bases between. The CDR3 sequence: CASSLWAGGTEAFF. The CDR3 DNA is TGTGCCAGCAGTTTATGGGCCGGGGGGACTGAAGCTTTCTTT.

V is TRBV7-2 and J is TRBJ1-5; 7 bases align to TRBD1. Trimming cost V 0 bases and J 5 bases; bases outside gene matches: 7. The CDR3 has 16 residues. The V gene's germline CDR1 is SGHTA and CDR2 FQGNSA. The CDR3 DNA reads as TGTGCCAGCAGCTTAGCGGGGCAGGGGGTATATCAGCCCCAGCATTTT. It specifies CASSLAGQGVYQPQHF.

This clone came up a few times. V usage is TRBV19 and J usage is TRBJ2-7; D is unclear. This CDR3 contains 12 residues. Germline V gene data show CDR1 as LNHDA and CDR2 as SQIVND (reference sequence). Trimming shortened V by 5 bases and J by 0 bases, and 5 bases separated the two germline ends. The CDR3 nucleotides are TGTGCCAGTAGTTACGGCTCCTACGAGCAGTACTTC. Translation gives CASSYGSYEQYF.

The chain couples TRBV7-8 to TRBJ1-1, with D possibly being TRBD1 (6 bases). The germline V gene has CDR1 SGHVS and CDR2 FQNEAQ. V shed 4 bases and J shed 6 bases, with 9 bases lying between them. This CDR3 spans 12 amino acids. This CDR3 reads CASSSWTAEAFF. The CDR3 DNA reads TGTGCCAGCAGCTCCTGGACAGCTGAAGCTTTCTTT.

The chain couples TRBV2 to TRBJ2-7, with a weak D call TRBD1 (6 bases). CDR1 SNHLY and CDR2 FYNNEI come from the germline V gene. This CDR3 spans 14 amino acids. The V and J ends lost 7 bases and 2 bases respectively, with 15 bases between them. This chain's CDR3 is CASTAGTYPYEQYF. DNA of the CDR3: TGTGCCAGCACTGCCGGGACATACCCCTACGAGCAGTACTTC. The complete variable domain, with remaining parts taken from reference TRBV2 and TRBJ2-7, reads EPEVTQTPSHQVTQMGQEVILRCVPISNHLYFYWYRQILGQKVEFLVSFYNNEISEKSEIFDDQFSVERPDGSNFTLKIRSTKLEDSAMYFCASTAGTYPYEQYFGPGTRLTVT.